Shown below are 28 T cell receptor beta chains from a single sample sequenced in a study of T cell responses to AZD1222 COVID-19 vaccine. Sequencing used immunoSEQ multiplex PCR; TCRdb keeps in-frame clones, though not all of them. This sample has 84,000 or so clones; approximately 90% occur once, and the top ten carry 2% to 2.5%. The source material was peripheral blood, sampled on day 0 of AZD1222 vaccination. These receptors originate from an adult in good health.

This clone was seen once. The chain carries TRBV5-8 and TRBJ1-5; D gene ambiguous. CDR3 length equals 17 residues. The germline V gene encodes CDR1 SGHTS and CDR2 YDEGEE. Trimming removed 1 base from V and 2 bases from J, with 16 bases in between. The CDR3 region is CASSLTIGSQGNQPQHF. CDR3 coding DNA: TGTGCCAGCAGCTTGACCATAGGGAGTCAGGGCAATCAGCCCCAGCATTTT.

The chain has TRBV7-9 and TRBJ2-1; 14 bases are a match to TRBD2. This CDR3 has 19 residues. The V segment lost 3 bases and the J segment 1 base; nucleotides outside the gene matches: 8. Germline V gives CDR1 SEHNR, CDR2 FQNEAQ (reference sequence). CDR3 amino acids: CASSFLGTSGSSSYNEQFF. The CDR3 region has the DNA TGTGCCAGCAGCTTTCTTGGGACTAGCGGGAGTTCGTCCTACAATGAGCAGTTCTTC. Full variable domain (rest looked up from reference TRBV7-9 and TRBJ2-1): DTGVSQNPRHKITKRGQNVTFRCDPISEHNRLYWYRQTLGQGPEFLTYFQNEAQLEKSRLLSDRFSAERPKGSFSTLEIQRTEQGDSAMYLCASSFLGTSGSSSYNEQFFGPGTRLTVL.

This clone showed up just once. V is TRBV5-1 and J is TRBJ1-2; 10 bases match TRBD1. CDR1 and CDR2 (germline): SGHRS, YFSETQ. The CDR3 has 13 amino acids. J lost 6 bases, V lost 7 bases, and 6 bases had no gene match. For the CDR3, the DNA is TGCGCCAGCCGAACGACAGGGGGCGATGGCTACACCTTC. As protein: CASRTTGGDGYTF.

The chain is built from TRBV12-5 and TRBJ1-2; no clear D gene. V was cut by 1 base and J by 5 bases, with 14 bases left in between. The CDR3 has 15 amino acids. CDR1 is LGHNT and CDR2 is FRNRAP in the germline V gene. As DNA, the CDR3 is TGTGCTAGTGGTTTGGACTCCACGAGGTGGTATGGCTACACCTTC. Protein product: CASGLDSTRWYGYTF. The full variable domain, with the rest looked up from reference TRBV12-5 and TRBJ1-2, is DARVTQTPRHKVTEMGQEVTMRCQPILGHNTVFWYRQTMMQGLELLAYFRNRAPLDDSGMPKDRFSAEMPDATLATLKIQPSEPRDSAVYFCASGLDSTRWYGYTFGSGTRLTVV.

V usage is TRBV18 and J usage is TRBJ1-1; D uncertain. V was cut by 1 base and J by 3 bases, with 12 bases left in between. This CDR3 comprises 15 residues. From germline, CDR1 is KGHSH and CDR2 LQKENI. CDR3 sequence: CASSPQARPDTEAFF. The CDR3 nucleotides are TGTGCCAGCTCACCACAAGCCCGTCCGGACACTGAAGCTTTCTTT.

Turning to this clone: Other DNA sequences in the sample encode the same CDR3. This chain connects TRBV6-6 to TRBJ2-3; D remains ambiguous. The V end lost 4 bases, the J end lost 3 bases, and 2 bases lay between the germline ends. This CDR3 is built from 11 residues. Germline assignment: CDR1 MNHNY and CDR2 SVGAGI (reference sequence). CDR3 in DNA: TGTGCCAGCAGTTCTACAGATACGCAGTATTTT. It codes for CASSSTDTQYF.

This chain links TRBV7-9 with TRBJ2-5; TRBD2 is a possible D gene (5 bases). V was shortened by 2 bases and J by 2 bases, with 12 bases between the two germline ends. CDR1 and CDR2 from the germline V gene are SEHNR and FQNEAQ (reference sequence). The CDR3 is 15 amino acids. CDR3 region: CASSLNGIDQETQYF. CDR3 sequence (DNA): TGTGCCAGCAGCTTAAACGGGATCGATCAAGAGACCCAGTACTTC.

In this sample, this clone turned up once. The junction shows a germline mismatch at one end, possibly a read error. CDR3: CASSQDISRNPGELFF. The CDR3 DNA is TGTGCCAGCAGCCAAGATATTTCCCGGAACCCCGGGGAGCTGTTTTTT. The V gene is TRBV14, the J gene TRBJ2-2; D gene ambiguous. The CDR3 is 16 residues long. The V gene's germline CDR1 is SGHDN and CDR2 FVKESK.

The chain is built from TRBV5-4 and TRBJ1-1; perhaps TRBD1 as D (6 bases). CDR3 size: 13 residues. Trimming cost V 4 bases and J 7 bases, with 14 bases left between them. CDR1 SGHNT and CDR2 YYREEE come from the germline V gene (reference sequence). CDR3 sequence reads: CASSIPDRYEAFF. CDR3 nucleotides: TGTGCCAGCAGCATACCCGACAGGTATGAAGCTTTCTTT.

This clone was recorded once. V and J are TRBV11-2 and TRBJ2-7; 8 bases line up with TRBD2. Germline V lookup: CDR1 SGHAT, CDR2 FQNNGV. This CDR3 contains 13 residues. Trimming at V came to 5 bases and at J to 5 bases, leaving 5 bases not matched to a gene. CDR3 nucleotide sequence: TGTGCCAGCAGCGGACTAGCTAGCAACGAGCAGTACTTC. This encodes CASSGLASNEQYF.

The chain recombines TRBV18 with TRBJ2-2; D may be TRBD2 (7 bases). In germline, CDR1 is KGHSH, CDR2 LQKENI. V was trimmed by 1 base and J by 6 bases, leaving 18 bases between them. The CDR3 covers 17 residues. The CDR3 reads CASSPQGSGGLSGELFF. Written as DNA, the CDR3 is TGTGCCAGCTCACCACAAGGATCGGGGGGCTTGTCCGGGGAGCTGTTTTTT. Looking up the rest from reference TRBV18 and TRBJ2-2 gives the full variable domain: NAGVMQNPRHLVRRRGQEARLRCSPMKGHSHVYWYRQLPEEGLKFMVYLQKENIIDESGMPKERFSAEFPKEGPSILRIQQVVRGDSAAYFCASSPQGSGGLSGELFFGEGSRLTVL.

The chain links TRBV10-3 to TRBJ1-2; D is perhaps TRBD1 (5 bases). CDR3 size: 14 residues. V lost 8 bases and J 4 bases, leaving 17 bases between the germline ends. CDR1 ENHRY and CDR2 SYGVKD come from the germline V gene. CDR3 DNA sequence: TGTGCCATCGGCGAGGGGCGGATTCGCTATGGCTACACCTTC. Amino acid sequence: CAIGEGRIRYGYTF.

V and J are TRBV18 and TRBJ1-5, with 10 bases that match TRBD1. The germline CDR1 and CDR2 sequences are KGHSH and LQKENI. The CDR3 is 15 residues long. V trimming: 5 bases; J trimming: 7 bases; junction bases outside the gene matches: 8. CDR3 loop: CASSGGQGIVQPQHF. For the CDR3, the DNA is TGTGCCAGCTCAGGGGGACAGGGGATAGTACAGCCCCAGCATTTT. Variable domain in full (rest from reference TRBV18 and TRBJ1-5): NAGVMQNPRHLVRRRGQEARLRCSPMKGHSHVYWYRQLPEEGLKFMVYLQKENIIDESGMPKERFSAEFPKEGPSILRIQQVVRGDSAAYFCASSGGQGIVQPQHFGDGTRLSIL.

This chain links TRBV7-9 with TRBJ1-4; D is perhaps TRBD1 (5 bases). The CDR3 has 16 residues. The germline V gene has CDR1 SEHNR and CDR2 FQNEAQ (reference sequence). The V and J ends lost 4 bases and 8 bases respectively, with 20 bases between them. Here the CDR3 reads CASSWARTSRVEKLFF. In DNA form, the CDR3 reads TGTGCCAGCAGCTGGGCGCGGACAAGCCGAGTGGAAAAACTGTTTTTT.

The V and J genes are TRBV30 and TRBJ2-7; tentative D call: TRBD1 (6 bases). The CDR3 loop spans 13 amino acids. V lost 2 bases and J lost 5, with 13 bases in between. CDR1 is GTSNPN and CDR2 is SVGIG in the germline V gene (reference sequence). DNA for the CDR3: TGTGCCTGGAGTCAATCACAGGGAAACGAGCAGTACTTC. Its translation: CAWSQSQGNEQYF.

The V gene is TRBV3-1 (or the pseudogene TRBV3-2), the J gene TRBJ2-7; 15 nucleotides line up with TRBD2. The CDR3 totals 17 residues. V lost 2 bases, J lost 5 bases, and 7 bases stayed unmatched. Looked up from germline, CDR1 is LGHDT and CDR2 is YNNKEL (reference sequence). The chain's CDR3 is CASSQPGLAGGLDEQYF. The CDR3 bases are TGTGCCAGCAGCCAACCGGGACTAGCGGGAGGATTGGACGAGCAGTACTTC.

The V gene is TRBV6-5, the J gene TRBJ2-1; 10 bases are shared with TRBD1. This CDR3 has 15 amino acids. Per the germline V gene, CDR1 is MNHEY and CDR2 is SVGAGI. V was pared by 4 bases and J by 7 bases, with 7 bases of the junction left unmatched. In DNA form, the CDR3 reads TGTGCCAGCAGTTGGGGAAGGACAGGGGGTAATGAGCAGTTCTTC. Its protein product is CASSWGRTGGNEQFF.

V gene TRBV18 combines with J gene TRBJ1-1, with D maybe TRBD1 (6 bases). The CDR3 has 14 residues. Germline CDR1 is KGHSH and CDR2 is LQKENI. Trimming removed 8 bases at V and 0 bases at J, with 13 bases between. CDR3 amino acids: CASRQGTMNTEAFF. The CDR3 region has the DNA TGTGCCAGCCGGCAGGGGACAATGAACACTGAAGCTTTCTTT.

The chain recombines TRBV19 with TRBJ2-3; 9 nucleotides agree with TRBD1. CDR1 and CDR2 from the germline V gene are LNHDA and SQIVND (reference sequence). The trim removed 3 bases at V and 4 bases at J, leaving 5 bases unmatched. This CDR3 is 15 amino acids long. DNA for the CDR3: TGTGCCAGTAGTATCCGGGACAGGGCGGCAGATACGCAGTATTTT. It specifies CASSIRDRAADTQYF.

The genes are TRBV21-1 and TRBJ2-2; the table's D call TRBD2 went unverified against the DNA. TRBV21-1 is listed as a pseudogene. CDR3 length equals 18 residues. CDR3 coding DNA: TGTGCCAGCAGCAAAGAACCTCGGTGGTCTACTTACACCGGGGAGCTGTTTTTT. It translates to CASSKEPRWSTYTGELFF.

The gene calls are TRBV21-1 and TRBJ2-1; no DNA check was done on the table's D call, TRBD1. TRBV21-1 is labeled a pseudogene. The CDR3 runs to 17 residues. The CDR3 sequence: CASSRDRRQPKYNEQFF. The CDR3 coding sequence is TGTGCCAGCAGCCGGGACAGGCGACAACCCAAGTACAATGAGCAGTTCTTC.

J is TRBJ2-3 and V is TRBV2, with 12 bases matching TRBD2. The ends lost 4 bases at V and 3 bases at J; junction bases unmatched: 2. The germline gives CDR1 SNHLY, CDR2 FYNNEI. This CDR3 has 15 amino acids. CDR3 protein: CASSAGTSGTDTQYF. For the CDR3, the DNA is TGTGCCAGCAGTGCCGGGACTAGCGGGACAGATACGCAGTATTTT.

V gene TRBV19 combines with J gene TRBJ1-5; D not certain. Germline V gives CDR1 LNHDA, CDR2 SQIVND (reference sequence). Trimming removed 0 bases at V and 3 bases at J, with 6 bases between. The CDR3 is 14 residues long. CDR3 protein: CASSIDYSNQPQHF. The CDR3 DNA follows: TGTGCCAGTAGTATAGACTATTCCAATCAGCCCCAGCATTTT.

The chain couples TRBV29-1 to TRBJ2-2, with D possibly TRBD1 on 6 matching bases. CDR3 length equals 14 residues. Trimming removed 4 bases at V and 6 bases at J, with 15 bases between. Germline CDR1 is SQVTM and CDR2 is ANQGSEA. The CDR3 nucleotides read TGCAGCGTTGCGAAGGGGGAACTGTCCGGGGAGCTGTTTTTT. Translating it yields CSVAKGELSGELFF.

The chain joins TRBV5-1 to TRBJ1-1; TRBD1 matches at 8 bases. The CDR3 covers 16 residues. CDR1 and CDR2 from the germline V gene are SGHRS and YFSETQ. V was clipped by 1 base and J by 1 base; unmatched bases: 6. The CDR3 loop is CASSLTNRGANTEAFF. The CDR3 DNA sequence: TGCGCCAGCAGCTTGACCAACAGGGGGGCGAACACTGAAGCTTTCTTT.

This clone has a single count. The V gene is TRBV10-3, the J gene TRBJ2-3; D unresolved. The germline V gene has CDR1 ENHRY and CDR2 SYGVKD. The CDR3 totals 14 residues. Trimming took off 6 bases at V and 1 base at J, with 11 bases between the two ends. The CDR3, as DNA: TGTGCCATCAGCGACCGGGTTCGCACAGATACGCAGTATTTT. Its translation: CAISDRVRTDTQYF.

The chain carries TRBV15 and TRBJ1-2, with a weak D call TRBD1 (5 bases). The germline gives CDR1 LNHNV, CDR2 YYDKDF (reference sequence). With 5 bases removed from V and 4 bases from J, the gap between germline ends came to 14 bases. CDR3 length equals 14 residues. The CDR3 here is CATSLSGERYGYTF. As DNA, the CDR3 is TGTGCCACCAGCCTGTCGGGGGAGCGCTATGGCTACACCTTC. The variable domain in full, with the rest retrieved from reference TRBV15 and TRBJ1-2, is DAMVIQNPRYQVTQFGKPVTLSCSQTLNHNVMYWYQQKSSQAPKLLFHYYDKDFNNEADTPDNFQSRRPNTSFCFLDIRSPGLGDTAMYLCATSLSGERYGYTFGSGTRLTVV.

The gene calls are TRBV10-3 and TRBJ2-3, with TRBD2 identical over 8 bases. This CDR3 spans 15 amino acids. Trimming removed 8 bases from V and 5 bases from J; junction bases left unmatched: 12. Germline CDR1 reads ENHRY; CDR2 reads SYGVKD. This CDR3 reads CAISPNGGARDTQYF. CDR3 nucleotide sequence: TGTGCCATCTCCCCAAACGGGGGGGCCAGAGATACGCAGTATTTT.